This T cell receptor beta chain is drawn from a study of radiotherapy plus CTLA-4 blockade in lung cancer. TCRdb keeps only in-frame clones here, not all; method: immunoSEQ multiplex PCR. The sample shows about 36,000 clones, roughly 72% of them seen only once. This clone appeared once. V was pared by 4 bases and J by 1 base, with 4 bases of the junction left unmatched. Germline loops: CDR1 SGHNT, CDR2 YYREEE (reference sequence). The CDR3 length is 15 residues. The receptor's source is a human donor with non-small cell lung cancer who had stable disease on radiotherapy plus ipilimumab. The chain couples TRBV5-4 to TRBJ2-3; 9 bases are a match to TRBD1. This sample comprised peripheral blood, obtained from a patient treated with radiotherapy plus ipilimumab. CDR3 amino acids: CASSTGTGRTDTQYF. The CDR3 DNA sequence: TGTGCCAGCAGCACCGGGACAGGGCGCACAGATACGCAGTATTTT.